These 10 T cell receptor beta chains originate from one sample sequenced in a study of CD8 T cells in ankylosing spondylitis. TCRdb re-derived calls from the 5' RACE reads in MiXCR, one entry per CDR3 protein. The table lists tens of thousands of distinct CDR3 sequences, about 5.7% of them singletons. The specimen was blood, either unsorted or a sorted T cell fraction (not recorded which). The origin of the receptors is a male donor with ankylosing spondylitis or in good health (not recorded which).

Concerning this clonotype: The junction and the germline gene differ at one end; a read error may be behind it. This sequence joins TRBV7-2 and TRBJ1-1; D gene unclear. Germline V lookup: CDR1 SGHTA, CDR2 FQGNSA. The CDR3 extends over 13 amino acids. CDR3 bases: TGTGTCAGCAGCGCGTCCCCGAACACTGAAGCTTTCTTT. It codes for CVSSASPNTEAFF.

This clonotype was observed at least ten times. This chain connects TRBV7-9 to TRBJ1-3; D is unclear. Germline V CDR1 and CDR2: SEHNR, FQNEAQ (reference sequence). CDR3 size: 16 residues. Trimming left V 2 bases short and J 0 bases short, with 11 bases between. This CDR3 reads CASSLQLDYSGNTIYF. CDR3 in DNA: TGTGCCAGCAGCTTACAGCTTGACTACTCTGGAAACACCATATATTTT.

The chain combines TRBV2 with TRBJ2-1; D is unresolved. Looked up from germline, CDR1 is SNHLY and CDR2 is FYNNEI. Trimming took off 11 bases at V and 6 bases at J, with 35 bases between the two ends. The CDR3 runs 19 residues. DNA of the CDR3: TGTGCCTTCAGTTTTTTTGTCAACAGCGAGAGTTTTCGTCCCAATGAGCAGTTCTTC. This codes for CAFSFFVNSESFRPNEQFF.

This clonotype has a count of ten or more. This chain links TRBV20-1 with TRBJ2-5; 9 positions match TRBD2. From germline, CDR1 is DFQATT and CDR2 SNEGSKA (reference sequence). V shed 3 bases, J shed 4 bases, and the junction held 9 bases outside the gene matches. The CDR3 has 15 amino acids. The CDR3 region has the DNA TGCAGTGCTAGGGACGCGGGGGGGCCGCGAGAGACCCAGTACTTC. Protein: CSARDAGGPRETQYF.

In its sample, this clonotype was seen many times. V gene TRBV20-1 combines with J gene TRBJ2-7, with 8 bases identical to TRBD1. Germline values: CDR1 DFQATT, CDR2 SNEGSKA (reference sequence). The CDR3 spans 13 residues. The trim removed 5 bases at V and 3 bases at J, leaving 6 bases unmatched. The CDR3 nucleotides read TGCAGTGCTCCCCGACAGGGGAACTACGAGCAGTACTTC. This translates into CSAPRQGNYEQYF.

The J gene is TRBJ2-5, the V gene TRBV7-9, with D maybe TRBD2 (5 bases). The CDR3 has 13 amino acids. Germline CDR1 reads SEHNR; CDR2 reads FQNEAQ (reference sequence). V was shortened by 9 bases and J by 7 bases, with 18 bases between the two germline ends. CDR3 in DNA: TGTGCCAGGGGCCCCGGGCTCGCGGGGACCCAGTACTTC. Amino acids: CARGPGLAGTQYF.

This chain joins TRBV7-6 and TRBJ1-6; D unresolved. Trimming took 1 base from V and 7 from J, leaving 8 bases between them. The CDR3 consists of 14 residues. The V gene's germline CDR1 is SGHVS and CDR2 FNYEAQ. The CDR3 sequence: CASSLDGPNSPLHF. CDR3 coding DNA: TGTGCCAGCAGCTTAGACGGACCGAATTCACCCCTCCACTTT.

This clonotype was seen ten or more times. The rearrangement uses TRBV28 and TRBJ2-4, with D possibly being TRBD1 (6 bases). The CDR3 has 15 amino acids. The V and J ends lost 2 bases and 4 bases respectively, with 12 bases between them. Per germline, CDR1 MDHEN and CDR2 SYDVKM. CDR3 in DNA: TGTGCCAGCAGTTTAGTGGGACACGTAAAAAACATTCAGTACTTC. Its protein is CASSLVGHVKNIQYF.

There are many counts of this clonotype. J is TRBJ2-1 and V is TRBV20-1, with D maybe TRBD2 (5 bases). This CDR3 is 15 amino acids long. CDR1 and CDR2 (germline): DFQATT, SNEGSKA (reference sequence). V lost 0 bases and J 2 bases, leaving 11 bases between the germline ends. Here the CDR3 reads CSARDLAGTYNEQFF. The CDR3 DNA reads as TGCAGTGCTAGAGATCTGGCGGGTACCTACAATGAGCAGTTCTTC.

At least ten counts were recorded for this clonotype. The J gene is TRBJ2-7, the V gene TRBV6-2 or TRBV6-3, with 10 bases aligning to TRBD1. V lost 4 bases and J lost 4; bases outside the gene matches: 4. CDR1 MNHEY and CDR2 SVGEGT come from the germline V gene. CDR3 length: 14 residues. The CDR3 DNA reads TGTGCCAGCAGTTCGAGGACAGGGGGATACGAGCAGTACTTC. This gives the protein CASSSRTGGYEQYF.